This T cell receptor beta chain was recovered during a study of T-cell reconstitution after alpha-beta-depleted transplantation in children. On this clonotype: Its antigen remains unidentified.

Study-level points and caveats: T cells produced anew were the main source of T-cell counts and diversity one year after transplant. The high TCRbeta diversity at day 60 in some patients came from surviving recipient T cells and thymic progenitors. In patients about two months after transplant, alpha-beta T cells reportedly arose from several hundred expanded graft clones.

In germline, CDR1 is SGHVS, CDR2 FQNEAQ. The CDR3 covers 16 residues. V shed 1 base and J shed 4 bases, with 15 bases lying between them. Molecular barcoding with unique molecular identifiers was used for the TCRbeta library. Each CDR3 protein is one row after TCRdb ran MiXCR on the PCR reads. The table lists just over 950,000 distinct CDR3 sequences, under 30% of them singletons. The chain links TRBV7-8 to TRBJ2-3, with D possibly TRBD2 on 6 matching bases. The sequence came from a boy under three years old who had a stem cell transplant for SCID, so the T cells may come from the graft donor. Sequenced here: PBMCs, mostly from graft donor cells, sampled 360 days after TCRalphabeta/CD19-depleted stem cell transplant. The CDR3 protein is CASSLVFDSGSDTQYF. The CDR3 bases are TGTGCCAGCAGCTTAGTCTTCGACAGCGGGTCAGATACGCAGTATTTT.